The clone carrying this TCR beta chain was picked up a small number of times. Its cognate antigen is unknown. The sample comes from a study of blood T cells in healthy people across ages. Study-wide findings and caveats: The unsorted PBMCs prevented any conclusive comparison of naive versus antigen-experienced cells. Roughly linearly, TCR beta diversity per million T cells fell as age increased.

The donors, aged roughly 6 to 100, were healthy Caucasians from Russia. A sample-barcoded 5' primer and a J-beta primer mix were used in a second PCR of roughly 7 to 12 cycles. A minimum of 2.5 million CDR3-containing paired-end reads was obtained for each sample. TCRdb analysed the 5' RACE reads with MiXCR anew, one entry per CDR3 protein. The top ten clones hold 20% to 25% of a sample with under 800,000 distinct CDR3 sequences, roughly 41% of them seen once. The V segment lost 1 base and the J segment 4 bases; nucleotides outside the gene matches: 6. This CDR3 comprises 15 residues. The V gene's germline CDR1 is SGDLS and CDR2 YYNGEE.

The chain couples TRBV9 to TRBJ2-3, with TRBD1 matching 7 bases. Sequencing was done on a sample of blood. This TCR was sampled from a woman in her sixties or seventies in good health. CDR3: CASSVNQGVADTQYF. As DNA, the CDR3 is TGTGCCAGCAGCGTAAACCAGGGGGTCGCAGATACGCAGTATTTT.